A single sample is the source of the 25 T cell receptor beta chains below, sequenced in a study of cytomegalovirus exposure and HLA in healthy donors. The primer mix had 60 Vbeta and 13 Jbeta primers. The assay was immunoSEQ multiplex PCR, and TCRdb's table has in-frame clones only and misses some. The sample carries about 120,000 clones, around 77% recorded once. Sequences were obtained from PBMCs. These receptors were taken from a man aged 40-49 years in good health and CMV-seropositive.

This clone came up a few times. This chain connects TRBV4-3 to TRBJ2-7, with a tentative D call TRBD1 (5 bases). Trimming took off 0 bases at V and 4 bases at J, with 10 bases between the two ends. There are 14 residues in the CDR3. CDR1 is LGHNA, CDR2 YSLEER, per germline. The CDR3: CASSQEGPGYEQYF. The CDR3, as DNA: TGCGCCAGCAGCCAAGAGGGGCCAGGGTACGAGCAGTACTTC.

This sequence joins TRBV7-2 and TRBJ2-3, with D perhaps matching TRBD2 (6 bases). Trimming pared 5 bases from V and 1 base from J, leaving 13 bases between. The CDR3 is made up of 15 amino acids. The germline gives CDR1 SGHTA, CDR2 FQGNSA. CDR3 DNA: TGTGCCAGCAGCCCCGGAGGCGGGGGCACAGATACGCAGTATTTT. Translated: CASSPGGGGTDTQYF. The full variable domain, rest sourced from reference TRBV7-2 and TRBJ2-3, is GAGVSQSPSNKVTEKGKDVELRCDPISGHTALYWYRQSLGQGLEFLIYFQGNSAPDKSGLPSDRFSAERTGGSVSTLTIQRTQQEDSAVYLCASSPGGGGTDTQYFGPGTRLTVL.

The V call is TRBV6-5, the J call TRBJ2-5; 8 positions match TRBD1. With 0 bases clipped from V and 2 bases from J, the junction kept 2 bases outside the gene matches. The CDR3 length is 15 residues. CDR1 is MNHEY, CDR2 SVGAGI, per germline. The CDR3 DNA sequence: TGTGCCAGCAGTTACTCGAACAGGGGGCAAGAGACCCAGTACTTC. It codes for CASSYSNRGQETQYF.

The DNA of the CDR3 is TGTGCCACTGGACAGGTGGGCAATCAGCCCCAGCATTTT. Its protein is CATGQVGNQPQHF. The chain recombines TRBV19 with TRBJ1-5, with 7 bases matching TRBD1. Trimming cost V 10 bases and J 2 bases; bases outside gene matches: 5. CDR3 length: 13 amino acids. The germline V gene has CDR1 LNHDA and CDR2 SQIVND (reference sequence).

Remarks on this clone: At one of its ends the junction is not consistent with the germline gene, which may arise from a read error. V and J are TRBV29-1 and TRBJ1-4; TRBD1 matches 7 bases. The CDR3 loop spans 14 amino acids. Germline loops: CDR1 SQVTM, CDR2 ANQGSEA. Here the CDR3 DNA reads TGCAGCGTCGAAGAACAGGGGAGACATGAAAAACTGTTTTTT. Amino acid sequence: CSVEEQGRHEKLFF.

The chain joins TRBV2 to TRBJ1-2; D gene unclear. The V gene lost 4 bases and the J gene lost 4 bases, with 10 bases spanning the gap. In germline, CDR1 is SNHLY, CDR2 FYNNEI. The CDR3 runs to 13 residues. This CDR3 reads CASSVGFSYGYTF. In DNA, the CDR3 is TGTGCCAGCAGTGTCGGGTTTTCCTATGGCTACACCTTC.

This clone came up once. The chain couples TRBV15 to TRBJ2-2; TRBD2 aligns across 11 bases. The V gene's germline CDR1 is LNHNV and CDR2 YYDKDF (reference sequence). V shed 8 bases, J shed 5 bases, and the junction held 10 bases outside the gene matches. The CDR3 has 16 amino acids. The CDR3 is CATSETSGEGTGELFF. The CDR3 nucleotides read TGTGCCACCTCCGAGACTAGCGGGGAAGGGACCGGGGAGCTGTTTTTT.

The chain uses TRBV2 and TRBJ2-6; possible D gene TRBD1, 5 bases. CDR1 SNHLY and CDR2 FYNNEI come from the germline V gene. This CDR3 contains 15 residues. The germline V and J ends were trimmed by 4 bases and 2 bases, with 9 bases remaining between them. Here the CDR3 reads CASSATGAGANVLTF. The CDR3 bases are TGTGCCAGCAGTGCAACAGGTGCTGGGGCCAACGTCCTGACTTTC.

CDR3 nucleotides: TGTGCCAGTAGTAGAGGAGGGATCACAGATACGCAGTATTTT. Its translation is CASSRGGITDTQYF. This chain uses TRBV19 with TRBJ2-3; D perhaps matches TRBD2 (6 bases). Germline V gene sequence: CDR1 LNHDA, CDR2 SQIVND (reference sequence). CDR3 length equals 14 residues. The V and J ends lost 4 bases and 2 bases respectively, with 10 bases between them.

This clone was recorded once. The rearrangement links TRBV9 to TRBJ1-6; TRBD1 might be the D (6 bases). V shed 4 bases and J shed 7 bases, with 18 bases lying between them. Looked up from germline, CDR1 is SGDLS and CDR2 is YYNGEE. The CDR3 loop spans 16 amino acids. Here the CDR3 DNA reads TGTGCCAGCAGCCCCGGGGGGGGCGCGAACAATTCACCCCTCCACTTT. It encodes CASSPGGGANNSPLHF.

The V and J genes are TRBV2 and TRBJ1-5; TRBD1 matches at 9 bases. The CDR3 covers 16 residues. Per the germline V gene, CDR1 is SNHLY and CDR2 is FYNNEI. V shed 6 bases, J shed 0 bases, and the junction held 6 bases outside the gene matches. DNA of the CDR3: TGTGCCAGCAGGACCCGGGACAGGGATAGCAATCAGCCCCAGCATTTT. Protein product: CASRTRDRDSNQPQHF.

This clone appeared a single time. This chain uses TRBV4-3 with TRBJ2-1; TRBD2 agrees at 12 bases. From germline, CDR1 is LGHNA and CDR2 YSLEER. V lost 3 bases and J lost 2; bases outside the gene matches: 5. This CDR3 has 17 residues. CDR3 bases: TGCGCCAGCAGCCAGACTACTAGCGGGGGGCCCTACAATGAGCAGTTCTTC. Translation: CASSQTTSGGPYNEQFF.

The chain carries TRBV18 and TRBJ1-6; D gene uncertain. The CDR3 is made up of 13 amino acids. V gave up 0 bases and J gave up 9 bases, with 6 bases separating them. Germline assignment: CDR1 KGHSH and CDR2 LQKENI. The CDR3 DNA is TGTGCCAGCTCACCACCGCGGAGTTCACCCCTCCACTTT. Its protein product is CASSPPRSSPLHF.

The rearrangement links TRBV11-1 to TRBJ2-3, with a possible D match to TRBD1 (5 bases). The V end was cut by 3 bases, the J end by 4 bases, with 8 bases between. Germline values: CDR1 SGHAT, CDR2 FQDESV (reference sequence). The CDR3 consists of 13 residues. Written as DNA, the CDR3 is TGTGCCAGCAGCTTCCAGGGCCCAGATACGCAGTATTTT. Translated: CASSFQGPDTQYF.

Details on this clone: One end of the junction does not line up with germline, which may come from a read error. J is TRBJ2-4 and V is TRBV14, with a weak D call TRBD2 (6 bases). The CDR3 consists of 17 residues. The germline V gene has CDR1 SGHDN and CDR2 FVKESK. The CDR3: CASSQGSLTLAKNSQYF. Written as DNA, the CDR3 is TGTGCCAGCAGCCAAGGTTCGCTCACACTAGCCAAAAACAGTCAGTACTTC.

The count of this clone is one. The rearrangement joins TRBV14 to TRBJ2-7, with D perhaps TRBD1 (6 bases). The V and J ends lost 1 base and 4 bases respectively, with 14 bases between them. This CDR3 region has 15 residues. Germline assignment: CDR1 SGHDN and CDR2 FVKESK. This CDR3 reads CASSQGQDGRYEQYF. Here the CDR3 DNA reads TGTGCCAGCAGCCAAGGACAGGATGGTCGGTACGAGCAGTACTTC.

The chain couples TRBV28 to TRBJ1-6; 7 nucleotides line up with TRBD1. This CDR3 has 13 amino acids. CDR1 and CDR2 (germline): MDHEN, SYDVKM. Unmatched junction bases numbered 2, after V lost 2 bases and J lost 10 bases. CDR3 loop: CASSLTGVSPLHF. The CDR3, as DNA: TGTGCCAGCAGTTTAACAGGGGTATCACCCCTCCACTTT.

In its sample, this clone was seen once. The chain recombines TRBV12-5 with TRBJ1-5; 7 bases agree with TRBD1. The germline V gene encodes CDR1 LGHNT and CDR2 FRNRAP. The trim removed 5 bases at V and 4 bases at J, leaving 5 bases unmatched. The CDR3 length is 14 residues. The CDR3 loop is CASGAGQSNQPQHF. CDR3 bases: TGTGCTAGTGGTGCGGGACAGAGTAATCAGCCCCAGCATTTT.

This clone was seen a handful of times. The chain recombines TRBV7-2 with TRBJ1-6; no clear D gene. CDR1 and CDR2 from the germline V gene are SGHTA and FQGNSA. The V gene lost 9 bases and the J gene lost 10 bases, with 16 bases spanning the gap. This CDR3 has 13 amino acids. CDR3 nucleotides: TGTGCCAGTGGTCCGTTCGAGAAGTCACCCCTCCACTTT. Its protein is CASGPFEKSPLHF. The complete variable domain, with remaining parts taken from reference TRBV7-2 and TRBJ1-6, reads GAGVSQSPSNKVTEKGKDVELRCDPISGHTALYWYRQSLGQGLEFLIYFQGNSAPDKSGLPSDRFSAERTGGSVSTLTIQRTQQEDSAVYLCASGPFEKSPLHFGNGTRLTVT.

This sequence joins TRBV19 and TRBJ2-5; D remains ambiguous. Germline V gives CDR1 LNHDA, CDR2 SQIVND (reference sequence). V gave up 1 base and J gave up 2 bases, with 8 bases separating them. The CDR3 runs to 14 residues. CDR3 DNA sequence: TGTGCCAGTAGTATAGCAGAAAAGCAAGAGACCCAGTACTTC. Amino acid sequence: CASSIAEKQETQYF.

V usage is TRBV6-5 and J usage is TRBJ1-5; weak D call: TRBD1 (6 bases). V was cut by 4 bases and J by 13 bases, with 17 bases left in between. The CDR3 is 13 amino acids. Germline CDR1 reads MNHEY; CDR2 reads SVGAGI. CDR3 region: CASSSTMGAGQHF. The CDR3, as DNA: TGTGCCAGCAGTTCGACGATGGGGGCAGGGCAGCATTTT.

This chain uses TRBV6-1 with TRBJ2-3; 8 nucleotides line up with TRBD2. With V trimmed by 6 bases and J by 1 base, 3 bases remained unmatched. This CDR3 region has 14 residues. Looked up from germline, CDR1 is MNHNS and CDR2 is SASEGT. CDR3 region: CASRPGLGTDTQYF. The CDR3 region has the DNA TGTGCCAGCAGACCGGGACTAGGCACAGATACGCAGTATTTT.

The V call is TRBV11-1, the J call TRBJ2-1; 8 bases are shared with TRBD1. The trim removed 1 base at V and 8 bases at J, leaving 7 bases unmatched. Per the germline V gene, CDR1 is SGHAT and CDR2 is FQDESV (reference sequence). This CDR3 contains 15 residues. DNA of the CDR3: TGTGCCAGCAGCTTAGTGGCAGGGGGCGTGGATGAGCAGTTCTTC. Translation gives CASSLVAGGVDEQFF.

This clone was picked up one time. The V and J genes are TRBV6-4 and TRBJ2-2, with TRBD1 identical over 9 bases. CDR1 MRHNA and CDR2 SNTAGT come from the germline V gene. The CDR3 covers 16 residues. With V trimmed by 5 bases and J by 1 base, 5 bases remained unmatched. CDR3 nucleotide sequence: TGTGCCAGCAGTATACAGGGACAGGGGAACACCGGGGAGCTGTTTTTT. Translation gives CASSIQGQGNTGELFF.

V gene TRBV28 combines with J gene TRBJ2-7; 9 bases match TRBD1. The CDR3 contains 15 residues. Losses at the gene ends were 6 bases for V and 5 bases for J; bases not matched to a gene: 11. Germline V gene data show CDR1 as MDHEN and CDR2 as SYDVKM. Here the CDR3 reads CASRQPRDRADEQYF. DNA of the CDR3: TGTGCCAGCAGGCAACCTCGGGACAGGGCGGACGAGCAGTACTTC.